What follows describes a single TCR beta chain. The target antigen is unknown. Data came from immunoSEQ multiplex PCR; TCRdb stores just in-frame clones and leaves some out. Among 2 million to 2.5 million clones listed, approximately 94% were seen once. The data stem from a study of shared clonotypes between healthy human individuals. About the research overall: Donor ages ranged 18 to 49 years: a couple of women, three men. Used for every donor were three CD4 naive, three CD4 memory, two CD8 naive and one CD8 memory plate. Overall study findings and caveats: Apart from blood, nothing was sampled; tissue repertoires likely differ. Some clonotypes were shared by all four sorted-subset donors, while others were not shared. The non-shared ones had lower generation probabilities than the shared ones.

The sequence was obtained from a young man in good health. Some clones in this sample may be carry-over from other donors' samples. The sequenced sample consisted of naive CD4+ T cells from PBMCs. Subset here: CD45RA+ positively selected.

The CDR3 DNA follows: TGTGCCATCAGTGAGCTGGGGGGAGACTCGCCCCAGCATTTT. Protein sequence: CAISELGGDSPQHF. V and J are TRBV10-3 and TRBJ1-5; perhaps TRBD1 as D (5 bases). Between the trimmed V and J ends, which lost 2 bases and 9 bases, there was a span of 14 bases. Germline V gives CDR1 ENHRY, CDR2 SYGVKD. The CDR3 spans 14 residues.